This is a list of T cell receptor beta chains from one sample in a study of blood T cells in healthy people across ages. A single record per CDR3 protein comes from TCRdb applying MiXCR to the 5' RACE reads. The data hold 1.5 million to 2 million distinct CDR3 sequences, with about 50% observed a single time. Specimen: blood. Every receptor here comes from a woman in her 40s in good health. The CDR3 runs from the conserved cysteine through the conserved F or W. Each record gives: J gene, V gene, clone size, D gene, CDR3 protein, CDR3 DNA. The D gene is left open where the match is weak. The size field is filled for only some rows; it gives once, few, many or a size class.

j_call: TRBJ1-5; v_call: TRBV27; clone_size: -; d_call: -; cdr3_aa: CASSAGDFYSNQPQHF; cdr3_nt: TGTGCCAGCAGTGCAGGGGACTTCTATAGCAATCAGCCCCAGCATTTT
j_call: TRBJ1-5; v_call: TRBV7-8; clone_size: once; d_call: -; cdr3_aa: CASSLRAGTSNQPQHF; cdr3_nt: TGTGCCAGCAGCTTAAGGGCAGGGACCAGCAATCAGCCCCAGCATTTT
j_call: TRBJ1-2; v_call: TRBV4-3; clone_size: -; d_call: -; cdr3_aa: CASSQEGRGSHSGYGYTF; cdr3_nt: TGCGCCAGCAGCCAAGAGGGCAGGGGATCCCATTCCGGCTATGGCTACACCTTC
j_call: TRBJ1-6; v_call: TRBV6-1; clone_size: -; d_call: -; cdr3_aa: CASRRQDSPLHF; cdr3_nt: TGTGCCAGCAGAAGGCAGGATTCACCCCTCCACTTT
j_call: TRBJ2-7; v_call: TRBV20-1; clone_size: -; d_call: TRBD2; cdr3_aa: CSARGASGVTYEQYF; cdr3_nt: TGCAGTGCTAGAGGGGCTAGCGGGGTCACCTACGAGCAGTACTTC
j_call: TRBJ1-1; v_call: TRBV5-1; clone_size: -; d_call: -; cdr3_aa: CASSLGHSAFF; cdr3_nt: TGCGCCAGCAGCTTGGGCCACTCGGCTTTCTTT
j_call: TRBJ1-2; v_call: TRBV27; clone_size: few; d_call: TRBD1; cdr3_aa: CASRPDRAHGYTF; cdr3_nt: TGTGCCAGCAGACCGGACAGGGCCCATGGCTACACCTTC
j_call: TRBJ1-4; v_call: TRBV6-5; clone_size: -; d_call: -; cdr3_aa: CASSNWQGLSEKLFF; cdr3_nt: TGTGCCAGCAGCAACTGGCAGGGCCTTAGTGAAAAACTGTTTTTT
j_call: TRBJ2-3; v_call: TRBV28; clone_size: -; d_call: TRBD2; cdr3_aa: CASSERGGGTDTQYF; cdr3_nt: TGTGCCAGCAGCGAACGGGGGGGCGGTACAGATACGCAGTATTTT
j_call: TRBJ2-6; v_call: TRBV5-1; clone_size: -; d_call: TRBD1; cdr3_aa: CASSQGQGSNVLTF; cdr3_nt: TGCGCCAGCAGCCAGGGACAGGGGTCCAACGTCCTGACTTTC
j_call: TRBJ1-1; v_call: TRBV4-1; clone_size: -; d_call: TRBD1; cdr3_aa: CASSQEGTGSLAFF; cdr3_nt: TGCGCCAGCAGCCAAGAAGGGACAGGGTCGTTAGCTTTCTTT
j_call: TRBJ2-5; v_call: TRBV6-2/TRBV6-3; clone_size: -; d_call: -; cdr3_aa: CASSFQGRLETQYF; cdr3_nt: TGTGCCAGCAGTTTCCAGGGGCGACTGGAGACCCAGTACTTC
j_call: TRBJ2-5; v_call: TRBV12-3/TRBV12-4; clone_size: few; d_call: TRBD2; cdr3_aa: CASSLALGTSEETQYF; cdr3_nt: TGTGCCAGCAGTTTAGCGCTTGGGACTAGCGAGGAGACCCAGTACTTC
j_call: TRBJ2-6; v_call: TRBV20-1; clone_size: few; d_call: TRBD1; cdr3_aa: CSAIRGQGAPGANVLTF; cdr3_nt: TGCAGTGCTATTCGGGGACAGGGGGCCCCTGGGGCCAACGTCCTGACTTTC
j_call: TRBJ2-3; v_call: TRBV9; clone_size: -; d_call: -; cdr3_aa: CASSVAKDTQYF; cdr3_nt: TGTGCCAGCAGCGTAGCTAAAGATACGCAGTATTTT
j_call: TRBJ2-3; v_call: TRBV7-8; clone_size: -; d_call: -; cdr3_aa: CASSRRRDGYTDTQYF; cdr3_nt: TGTGCCAGCTCACGGAGAAGGGACGGGTACACAGATACGCAGTATTTT
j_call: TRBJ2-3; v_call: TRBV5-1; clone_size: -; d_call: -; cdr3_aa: CASSLGQQASSTDTQYF; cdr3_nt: TGCGCCAGCAGCTTGGGACAGCAAGCCTCTAGCACAGATACGCAGTATTTT
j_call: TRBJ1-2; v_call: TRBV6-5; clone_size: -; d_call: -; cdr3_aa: CASRSTGTSYGYTF; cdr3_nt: TGTGCCAGCAGATCAACCGGGACAAGCTATGGCTACACCTTC
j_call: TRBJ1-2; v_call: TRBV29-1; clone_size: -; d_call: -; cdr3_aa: CSVDSGYYGYTF; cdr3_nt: TGCAGCGTTGATTCGGGTTACTATGGCTACACCTTC
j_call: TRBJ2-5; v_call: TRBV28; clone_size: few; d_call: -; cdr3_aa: CASSFRGEGQQETQYF; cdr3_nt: TGTGCCAGCAGTTTTAGGGGGGAGGGACAGCAAGAGACCCAGTACTTC
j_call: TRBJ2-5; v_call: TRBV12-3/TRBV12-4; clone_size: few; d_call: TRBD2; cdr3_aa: CASRALGPGGQETQYF; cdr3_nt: TGTGCCAGCAGGGCGCTTGGGCCGGGGGGCCAAGAGACCCAGTACTTC
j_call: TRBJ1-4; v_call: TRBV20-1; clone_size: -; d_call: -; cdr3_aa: CSASPGHPNEKLFF; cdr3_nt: TGCAGTGCTTCCCCGGGACACCCTAATGAAAAACTGTTTTTT
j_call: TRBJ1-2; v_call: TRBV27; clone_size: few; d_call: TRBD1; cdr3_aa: CASSWTGDASYTF; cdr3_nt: TGTGCCAGCAGTTGGACAGGGGATGCAAGCTACACCTTC
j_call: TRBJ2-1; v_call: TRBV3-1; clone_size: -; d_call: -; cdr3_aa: CASSPPPWNEQFF; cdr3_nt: TGTGCCAGCAGCCCACCACCCTGGAACGAGCAGTTCTTC
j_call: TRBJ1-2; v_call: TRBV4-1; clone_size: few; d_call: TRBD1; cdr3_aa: CASSQDRWQGGDYGYTF; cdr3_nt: TGCGCCAGCAGCCAAGATCGATGGCAGGGGGGGGACTATGGCTACACCTTC
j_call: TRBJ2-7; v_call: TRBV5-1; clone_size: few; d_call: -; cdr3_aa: CASSLTAGSYEQYF; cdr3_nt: TGCGCCAGCAGCTTGACAGCTGGGAGCTACGAGCAGTACTTC
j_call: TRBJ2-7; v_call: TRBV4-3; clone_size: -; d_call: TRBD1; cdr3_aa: CASSQLPPGQGRYEQYF; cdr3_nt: TGCGCCAGCAGCCAGCTGCCCCCGGGACAGGGAAGATACGAGCAGTACTTC
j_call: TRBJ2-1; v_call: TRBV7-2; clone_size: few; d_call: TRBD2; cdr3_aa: CASSLQPGLAGGGEQFF; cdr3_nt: TGTGCCAGCAGCCTTCAGCCCGGCCTAGCGGGGGGCGGCGAGCAGTTCTTC
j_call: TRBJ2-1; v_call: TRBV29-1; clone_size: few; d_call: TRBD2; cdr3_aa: CSVVVVAGVQFF; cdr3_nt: TGCAGCGTTGTGGTAGTAGCGGGCGTGCAGTTCTTC
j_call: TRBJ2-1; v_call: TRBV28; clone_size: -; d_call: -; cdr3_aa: CASISRGFSYNEQFF; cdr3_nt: TGTGCCAGCATAAGTCGAGGGTTCTCCTACAATGAGCAGTTCTTC
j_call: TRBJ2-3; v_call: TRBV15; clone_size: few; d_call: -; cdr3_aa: CATSKTLAAGAGTDTQYF; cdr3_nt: TGTGCCACCAGCAAGACCCTTGCCGCGGGGGCTGGCACAGATACGCAGTATTTT
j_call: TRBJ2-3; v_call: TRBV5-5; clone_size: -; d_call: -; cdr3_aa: CASSLPRGTGPSDTQYF; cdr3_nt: TGTGCCAGCAGCCTCCCTCGGGGCACAGGCCCCTCAGATACGCAGTATTTT
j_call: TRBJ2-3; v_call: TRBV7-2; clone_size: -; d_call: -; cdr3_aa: CASSLVARDGDTQYF; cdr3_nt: TGTGCCAGCAGCTTAGTCGCGCGGGACGGGGATACGCAGTATTTT
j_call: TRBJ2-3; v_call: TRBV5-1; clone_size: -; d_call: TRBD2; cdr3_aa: CASSPGGTTDTQYF; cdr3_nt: TGCGCCAGCAGCCCCGGGGGGACCACAGATACGCAGTATTTT
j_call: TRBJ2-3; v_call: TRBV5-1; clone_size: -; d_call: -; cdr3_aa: CASSLAGSADTQYF; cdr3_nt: TGCGCCAGCAGCTTGGCAGGTTCCGCAGATACGCAGTATTTT
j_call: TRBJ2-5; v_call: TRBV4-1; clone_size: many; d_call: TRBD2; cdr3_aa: CASSHSGETQYF; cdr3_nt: TGCGCCAGCAGCCATAGCGGGGAGACCCAGTACTTC
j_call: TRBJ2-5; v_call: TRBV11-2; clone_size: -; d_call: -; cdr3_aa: CASSLNQQGLYF; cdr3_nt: TGTGCCAGCAGCTTAAATCAGCAGGGGTTGTACTTC